The rows below give T cell receptor beta chains drawn from one sample of a study of TIL therapy for anti-PD-1-resistant metastatic lung cancer. The data were produced by immunoSEQ multiplex PCR, yet TCRdb's version contains in-frame clones alone and is incomplete. This repertoire shows approximately 50,000 clones, about 81% found once; its top ten account for nearly 3%. The sample consisted of blood, taken at baseline. The receptor source for this set is a person aged 25 to 85 with non-small cell lung cancer. Both conserved end residues are part of each CDR3.

v_call: TRBV27
cdr3_aa: CASSTKPLYNEQFF

v_call: TRBV28
cdr3_aa: CASSFSGGGNSPLHF

v_call: TRBV5-1
cdr3_aa: CASSLAPAGANNEQFF

v_call: TRBV28
cdr3_aa: CASYDRVKDTQYF

v_call: TRBV25-1
cdr3_aa: CASSERGRDLSYEQYF

v_call: TRBV7-3
cdr3_aa: CASSSPLAGGSEQFF

v_call: TRBV16
cdr3_aa: CASSQSRPTGTGANVLTF

v_call: TRBV7-2
cdr3_aa: CASSPPGVANEQFF

v_call: TRBV10-3
cdr3_aa: CAISKGQGAGTGELFF

v_call: TRBV12-3/TRBV12-4
cdr3_aa: CASAWGGYGYTF

v_call: TRBV5-1
cdr3_aa: CASSSDGLGEKLFF

v_call: TRBV4-2
cdr3_aa: CASSPGTYEQYF

v_call: TRBV18
cdr3_aa: CASSPGAVSYEQYF

v_call: TRBV4-2
cdr3_aa: CASSPIEGDTQYF

v_call: TRBV18
cdr3_aa: CASSFRKGGNYEQYF

v_call: TRBV9
cdr3_aa: CASRVGGGNTDTQYF

v_call: TRBV27
cdr3_aa: CASSLSRTAGHGYTF

v_call: TRBV6-5
cdr3_aa: CASSPQGYRRNEQYF

v_call: TRBV3-1/TRBV3-2
cdr3_aa: CASSQEGREQYF

v_call: TRBV27
cdr3_aa: CASSTYNEQFF

v_call: TRBV24-1
cdr3_aa: CATSDLAATGELFF

v_call: TRBV27
cdr3_aa: CASSHRTGWGEKLFF

v_call: TRBV11-3
cdr3_aa: CASSLVSRGSTDTQYF